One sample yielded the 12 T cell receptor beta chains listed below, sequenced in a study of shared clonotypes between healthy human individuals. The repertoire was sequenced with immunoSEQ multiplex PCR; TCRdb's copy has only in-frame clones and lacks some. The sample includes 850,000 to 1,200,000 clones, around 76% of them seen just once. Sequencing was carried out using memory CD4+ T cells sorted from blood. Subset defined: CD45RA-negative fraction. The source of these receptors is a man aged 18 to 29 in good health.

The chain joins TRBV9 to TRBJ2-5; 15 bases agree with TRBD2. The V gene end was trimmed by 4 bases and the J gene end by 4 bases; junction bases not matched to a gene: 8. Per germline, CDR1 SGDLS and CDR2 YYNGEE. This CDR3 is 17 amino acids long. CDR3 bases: TGTGCCAGCAGCCCAGGGACTAGCGGGGGGACCGGAGAGACCCAGTACTTC. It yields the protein CASSPGTSGGTGETQYF.

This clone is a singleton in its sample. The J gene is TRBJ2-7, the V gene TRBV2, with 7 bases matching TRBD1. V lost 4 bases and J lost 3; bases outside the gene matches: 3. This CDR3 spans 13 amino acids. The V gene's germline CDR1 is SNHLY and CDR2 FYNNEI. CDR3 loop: CASSAGQIYEQYF. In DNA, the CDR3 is TGTGCCAGCAGTGCGGGACAGATCTACGAGCAGTACTTC.

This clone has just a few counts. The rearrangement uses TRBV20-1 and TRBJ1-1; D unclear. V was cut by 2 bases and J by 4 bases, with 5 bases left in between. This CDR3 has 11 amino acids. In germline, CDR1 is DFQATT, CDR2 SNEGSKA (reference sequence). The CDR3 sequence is CSARLSTEAFF. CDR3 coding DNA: TGCAGTGCTAGACTCTCCACTGAAGCTTTCTTT.

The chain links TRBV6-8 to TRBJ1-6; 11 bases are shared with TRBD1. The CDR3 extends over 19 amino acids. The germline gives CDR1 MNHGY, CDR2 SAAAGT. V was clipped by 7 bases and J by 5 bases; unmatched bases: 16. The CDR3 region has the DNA TGTGCCAGCAATTCCATCACATTGAGGGACAGGGGGGATAATTCACCCCTCCACTTT. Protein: CASNSITLRDRGDNSPLHF.

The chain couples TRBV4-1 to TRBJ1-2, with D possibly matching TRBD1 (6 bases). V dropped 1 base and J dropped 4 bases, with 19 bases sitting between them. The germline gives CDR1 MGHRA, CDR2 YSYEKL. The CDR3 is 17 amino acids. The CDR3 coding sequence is TGCGCCAGCAGCCAAGCCCGCCGCTCAGGGGCCGCCTATGGCTACACCTTC. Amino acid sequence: CASSQARRSGAAYGYTF.

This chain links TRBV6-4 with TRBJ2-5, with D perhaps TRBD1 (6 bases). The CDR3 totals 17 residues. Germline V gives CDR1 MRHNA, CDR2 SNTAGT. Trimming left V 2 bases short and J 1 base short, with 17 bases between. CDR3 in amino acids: CASSDPRQAISQETQYF. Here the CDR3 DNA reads TGTGCCAGCAGTGACCCTCGACAGGCCATAAGCCAAGAGACCCAGTACTTC.

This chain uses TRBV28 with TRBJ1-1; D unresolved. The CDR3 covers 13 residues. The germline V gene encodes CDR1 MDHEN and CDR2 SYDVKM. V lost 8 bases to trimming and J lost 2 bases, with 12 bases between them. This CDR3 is CASQGRFNTEAFF. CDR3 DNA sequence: TGTGCCAGCCAAGGACGATTCAACACTGAAGCTTTCTTT. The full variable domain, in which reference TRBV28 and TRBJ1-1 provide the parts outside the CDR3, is DVKVTQSSRYLVKRTGEKVFLECVQDMDHENMFWYRQDPGLGLRLIYFSYDVKMKEKGDIPEGYSVSREKKERFSLILESASTNQTSMYLCASQGRFNTEAFFGQGTRLTVV.

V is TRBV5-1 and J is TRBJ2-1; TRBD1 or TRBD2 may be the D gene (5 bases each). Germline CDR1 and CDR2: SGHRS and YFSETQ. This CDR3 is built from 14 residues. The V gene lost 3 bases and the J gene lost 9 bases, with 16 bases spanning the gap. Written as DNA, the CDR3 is TGCGCCAGCAGCTCCGGACCGCCGAGGGGTGAGCAGTTCTTC. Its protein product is CASSSGPPRGEQFF.

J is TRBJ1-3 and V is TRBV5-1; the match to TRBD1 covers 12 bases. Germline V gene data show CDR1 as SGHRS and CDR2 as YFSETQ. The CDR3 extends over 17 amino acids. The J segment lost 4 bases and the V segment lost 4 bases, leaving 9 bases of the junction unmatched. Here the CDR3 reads CASSLGQGATFGNTIYF. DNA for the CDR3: TGCGCCAGCAGCCTGGGACAGGGGGCGACCTTCGGAAACACCATATATTTT.

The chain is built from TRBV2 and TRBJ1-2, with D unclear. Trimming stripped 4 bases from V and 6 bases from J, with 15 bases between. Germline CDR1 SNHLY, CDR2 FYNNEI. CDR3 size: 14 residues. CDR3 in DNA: TGTGCCAGCAGTGGGTCTACGGGGTTAAATGGCTACACCTTC. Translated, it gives CASSGSTGLNGYTF.

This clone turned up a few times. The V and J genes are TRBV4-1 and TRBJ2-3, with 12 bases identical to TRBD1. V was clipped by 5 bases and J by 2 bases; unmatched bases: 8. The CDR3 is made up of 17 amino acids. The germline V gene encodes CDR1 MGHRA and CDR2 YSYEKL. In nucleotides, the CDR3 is TGCGCCAGCAGCTATTCAGGGACAGGGGGCGCCACAGATACGCAGTATTTT. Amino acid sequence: CASSYSGTGGATDTQYF.

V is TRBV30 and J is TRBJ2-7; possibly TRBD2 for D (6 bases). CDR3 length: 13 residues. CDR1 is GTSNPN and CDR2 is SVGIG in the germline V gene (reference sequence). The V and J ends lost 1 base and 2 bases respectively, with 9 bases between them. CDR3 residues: CAWSEEGTYEQYF. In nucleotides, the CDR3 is TGTGCCTGGAGTGAGGAGGGCACCTACGAGCAGTACTTC. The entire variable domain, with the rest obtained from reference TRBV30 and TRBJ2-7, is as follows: SQTIHQWPATLVQPVGSPLSLECTVEGTSNPNLYWYRQAAGRGLQLLFYSVGIGQISSEVPQNLSASRPQDRQFILSSKKLLLSDSGFYLCAWSEEGTYEQYFGPGTRLTVT.